The entry below describes one TCR beta chain. Its antigen is unidentified. Documented time point: patch test 1, 2 weeks after DPC sensitization. Treatment meaning: therapeutic diphenylcyclopropenone sensitization with weekly scalp DPC. The V and J ends lost 6 bases and 1 base respectively, with 16 bases between them. The CDR3 length is 15 residues. In germline, CDR1 is SGHNT, CDR2 YYREEE (reference sequence). TCRdb analysed the RACE reads with MiXCR anew, one entry per CDR3 protein. The top ten hold less than 10% of the sample, which has just under 350,000 distinct CDR3 sequences, under 9% seen once. This entry belongs to a study of human T cells and chemical hapten exposure. Findings of the study overall: Alopecia in the donors means their immune response may deviate from healthy people's.

The specimen comprised whole blood, sampled in connection with sensitization to the hapten diphenylcyclopropenone (DPC). The rearrangement links TRBV5-4 to TRBJ1-1; the D gene is possibly TRBD1 (5 bases). This TCR derives from a woman aged 18-29 years with alopecia areata. Some clones in this sample may be carry-over from other donors' samples. In DNA, the CDR3 is TGTGCCAGCACTCTGAATCGGGGCTGGAACACTGAAGCTTTCTTT. It translates to CASTLNRGWNTEAFF.